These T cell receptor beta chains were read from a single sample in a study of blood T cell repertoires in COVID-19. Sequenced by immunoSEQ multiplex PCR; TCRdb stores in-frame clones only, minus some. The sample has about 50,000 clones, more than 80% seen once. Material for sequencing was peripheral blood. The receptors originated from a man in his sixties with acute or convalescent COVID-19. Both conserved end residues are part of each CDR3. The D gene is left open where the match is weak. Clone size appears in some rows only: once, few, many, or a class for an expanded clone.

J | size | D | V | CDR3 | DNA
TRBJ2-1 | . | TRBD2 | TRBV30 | CAGTSGRVLDEQFF | TGTGCCGGGACTAGCGGGAGGGTCTTAGACGAGCAGTTCTTC
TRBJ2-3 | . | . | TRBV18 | CASSPPGRSTDTQYF | TGTGCCAGCTCCCCCCCGGGAAGGAGCACAGATACGCAGTATTTT
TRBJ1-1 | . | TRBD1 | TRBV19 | CASADRRLEAFF | TGTGCCAGCGCGGACAGGCGACTTGAAGCTTTCTTT
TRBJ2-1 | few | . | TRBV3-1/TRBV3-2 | CASSQEFGHTYNEQFF | TGTGCCAGCAGCCAAGAGTTCGGACACACTTACAATGAGCAGTTCTTC
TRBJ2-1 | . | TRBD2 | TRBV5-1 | CASSFSLAGGRNEQFF | TGCGCCAGCAGCTTTTCTCTAGCGGGAGGCCGCAATGAGCAGTTCTTC
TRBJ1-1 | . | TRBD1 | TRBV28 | CASSLGQESTEAFF | TGTGCCAGCAGTTTGGGACAGGAGAGCACTGAAGCTTTCTTT
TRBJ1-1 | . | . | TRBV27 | CASSSARAIEAFF | TGTGCCAGCAGTTCCGCCAGGGCCATTGAAGCTTTCTTT
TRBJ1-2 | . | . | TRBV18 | CASSPDSNYGYTF | TGTGCCAGCTCACCGGACAGTAACTATGGCTACACCTTC
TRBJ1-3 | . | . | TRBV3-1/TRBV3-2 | CASSPSQGSGNTIYF | TGTGCCAGCAGCCCCTCACAGGGTTCTGGAAACACCATATATTTT
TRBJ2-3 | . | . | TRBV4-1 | CASSQERPDTQYF | TGCGCCAGCAGCCAAGAGCGGCCAGATACGCAGTATTTT
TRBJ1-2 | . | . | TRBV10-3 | CAITAGAGVGNYGYTF | TGTGCCATCACGGCCGGGGCAGGGGTCGGGAACTATGGCTACACCTTC
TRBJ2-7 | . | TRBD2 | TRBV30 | CAWRASGASYEQYF | TGTGCCTGGAGGGCGAGCGGGGCCTCCTACGAGCAGTACTTC
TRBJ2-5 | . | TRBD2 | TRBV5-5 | CASSQIAGAGETQYF | TGTGCCAGCAGCCAGATAGCGGGAGCGGGAGAGACCCAGTACTTC
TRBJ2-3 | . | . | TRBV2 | CASTLASSTDTQYF | TGTGCCAGCACGCTAGCGAGTAGCACAGATACGCAGTATTTT
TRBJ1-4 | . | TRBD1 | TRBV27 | CASSLQGAGREKLFF | TGTGCCAGCAGTTTGCAGGGGGCGGGTCGGGAAAAACTGTTTTTT
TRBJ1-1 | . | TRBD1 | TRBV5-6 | CASSFGQGASHTEAFF | TGTGCCAGCAGCTTCGGGCAGGGGGCGTCTCACACTGAAGCTTTCTTT
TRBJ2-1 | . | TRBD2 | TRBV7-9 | CASSAGRLASYNEQFF | TGTGCCAGCAGCGCCGGTAGACTAGCGAGCTACAATGAGCAGTTCTTC
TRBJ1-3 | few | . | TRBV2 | CASNLGGNTIYF | TGTGCCAGCAACCTCGGGGGAAACACCATATATTTT
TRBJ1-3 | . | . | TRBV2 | CASSETGSDTIYF | TGTGCCAGCAGTGAGACAGGCAGCGACACCATATATTTT
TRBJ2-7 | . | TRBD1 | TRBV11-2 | CASSLGTGHSYEQYF | TGTGCCAGCAGCTTAGGGACAGGGCACTCCTACGAGCAGTACTTC
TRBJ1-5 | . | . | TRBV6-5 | CASTVRGGDNQPQHF | TGTGCCAGCACCGTTCGTGGGGGCGATAATCAGCCCCAGCATTTT
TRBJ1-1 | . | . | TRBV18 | CASSPQQTDEAFF | TGTGCCAGCTCACCCCAACAGACAGATGAAGCTTTCTTT
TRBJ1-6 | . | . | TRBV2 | CASRGGGPPLHF | TGTGCCAGCAGGGGGGGAGGCCCCCCCCTCCACTTT
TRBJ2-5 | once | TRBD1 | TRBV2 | CASRETGGLGTQYF | TGTGCCAGCAGGGAGACAGGGGGCTTGGGGACCCAGTACTTC
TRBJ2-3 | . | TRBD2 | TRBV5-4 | CASSSGGEGRDTQYF | TGTGCCAGCAGCTCCGGGGGGGAGGGCCGGGATACGCAGTATTTT
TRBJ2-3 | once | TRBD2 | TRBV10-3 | CAISESPSGGETQYF | TGTGCCATCAGTGAGTCCCCTAGCGGGGGGGAAACGCAGTATTTT
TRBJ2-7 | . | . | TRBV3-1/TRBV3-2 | CASSQVAGYEQYF | TGTGCCAGCAGCCAAGTCGCCGGGTACGAGCAGTACTTC
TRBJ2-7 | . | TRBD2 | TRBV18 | CASSPLGGSYEQYF | TGTGCCAGCTCACCCCTCGGGGGGTCCTACGAGCAGTACTTC
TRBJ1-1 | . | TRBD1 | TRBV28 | CASSLDDRGWAFF | TGTGCCAGCAGTTTAGACGACAGGGGGTGGGCTTTCTTT
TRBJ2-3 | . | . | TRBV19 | CASKEGVGTDTQYF | TGTGCCAGTAAAGAGGGAGTGGGCACAGATACGCAGTATTTT
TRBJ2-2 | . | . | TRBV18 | CASSPWDTTGELFF | TGTGCCAGCTCACCATGGGACACCACCGGGGAGCTGTTTTTT
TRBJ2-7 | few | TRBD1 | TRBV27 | CASRGQGEDWYEQYF | TGTGCCAGCAGAGGACAGGGGGAGGATTGGTACGAGCAGTACTTC
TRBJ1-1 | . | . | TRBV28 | CASSARGRGAEAFF | TGTGCCAGCAGTGCACGGGGACGGGGGGCTGAAGCTTTCTTT
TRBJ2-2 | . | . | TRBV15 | CASGQSITGTGELFF | TGTGCCAGCGGACAGTCAATAACGGGGACCGGGGAGCTGTTTTTT
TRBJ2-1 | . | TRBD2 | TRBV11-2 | CASSLSGSFLNEQFF | TGTGCCAGCAGCCTTAGCGGGAGTTTTTTGAATGAGCAGTTCTTC
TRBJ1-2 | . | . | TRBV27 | CASRRDTNYGYTF | TGTGCCAGCAGGAGGGACACCAACTATGGCTACACCTTC
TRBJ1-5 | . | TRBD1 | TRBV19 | CASSTLDRAIDSNQPQHF | TGTGCCAGTAGTACCCTCGACAGGGCTATCGATAGCAATCAGCCCCAGCATTTT
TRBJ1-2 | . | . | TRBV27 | CASSSSGSYGYTF | TGTGCCAGCAGTTCCTCAGGATCCTATGGCTACACCTTC
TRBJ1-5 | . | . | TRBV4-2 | CASSLGRGAYRQHF | TGTGCCAGCAGCCTGGGTCGGGGGGCTTACCGCCAGCATTTT
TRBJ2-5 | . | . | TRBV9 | CASSVGQGSQTQYF | TGTGCCAGCAGCGTAGGGCAGGGCAGTCAGACCCAGTACTTC
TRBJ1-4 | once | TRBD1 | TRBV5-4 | CASSSPADRSGKLFF | TGTGCCAGCAGCTCTCCCGCGGACAGGAGCGGGAAACTGTTTTTT
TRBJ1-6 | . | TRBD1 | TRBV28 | CASRDSGSPLHF | TGTGCCAGCCGGGACAGCGGTTCACCCCTCCACTTT
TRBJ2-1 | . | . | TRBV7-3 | CASSLPPGGGSQSHSYNEQFF | TGTGCCAGCAGCTTACCACCGGGTGGAGGCTCCCAGTCCCACTCCTACAATGAGCAGTTCTTC
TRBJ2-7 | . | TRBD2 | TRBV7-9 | CASSRLAGVRDEQYF | TGTGCCAGCAGCCGACTAGCGGGAGTTAGGGACGAGCAGTACTTC
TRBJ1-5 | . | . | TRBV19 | CASTERPPSSRLGQPQHF | TGTGCCAGTACCGAAAGACCCCCCTCTTCCAGGCTGGGTCAGCCCCAGCATTTT